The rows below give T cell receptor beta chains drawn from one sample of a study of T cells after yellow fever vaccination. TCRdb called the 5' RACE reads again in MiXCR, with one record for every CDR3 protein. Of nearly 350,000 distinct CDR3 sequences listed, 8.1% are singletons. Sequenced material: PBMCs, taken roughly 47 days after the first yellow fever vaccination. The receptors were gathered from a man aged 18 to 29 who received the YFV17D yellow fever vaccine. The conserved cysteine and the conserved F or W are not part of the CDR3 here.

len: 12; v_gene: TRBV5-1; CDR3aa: ASSLEEGNTEAF
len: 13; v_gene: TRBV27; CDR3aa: ASSFGTGYPYEQY
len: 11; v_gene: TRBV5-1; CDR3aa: ASSWTGAVIQY
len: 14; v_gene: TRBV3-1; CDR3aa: ASSQGRGLVVDEQY
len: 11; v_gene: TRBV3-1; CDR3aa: ASSYRVAGELF
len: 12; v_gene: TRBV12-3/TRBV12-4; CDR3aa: ASSLKRATGELF
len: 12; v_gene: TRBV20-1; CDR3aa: SADRGSNTGELF
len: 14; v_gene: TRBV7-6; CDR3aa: ASSPALGGGAYEQY
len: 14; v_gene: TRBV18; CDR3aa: ASSPPRTGYSYEQY
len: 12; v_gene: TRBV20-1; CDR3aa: SGRAGTSMYEQY
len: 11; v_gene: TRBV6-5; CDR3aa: ASSYRENQPQH
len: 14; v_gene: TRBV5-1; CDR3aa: ASSQGYQARMTEAF
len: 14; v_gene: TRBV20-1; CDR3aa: SARDLVGGPPDTQY
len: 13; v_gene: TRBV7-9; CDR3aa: ASSLNVGETGELF
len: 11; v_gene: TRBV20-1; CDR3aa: SVHPGQFNEQF
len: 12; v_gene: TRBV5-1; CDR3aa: ASSGVASNNEQF
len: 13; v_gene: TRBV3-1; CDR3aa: ASSHGQLAKNIQY
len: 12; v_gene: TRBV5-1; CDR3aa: ASSSGVRDSPLH
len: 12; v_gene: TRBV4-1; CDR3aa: ASSQDQGRNEQF
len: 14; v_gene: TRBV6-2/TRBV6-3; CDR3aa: ASSHGIQPINQPQH
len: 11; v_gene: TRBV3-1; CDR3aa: ASSQVVRNEQF
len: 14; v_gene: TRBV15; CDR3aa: ATSSDDSVYLETQY
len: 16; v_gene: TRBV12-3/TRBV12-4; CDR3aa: TCCSGLPGQGFANEQF
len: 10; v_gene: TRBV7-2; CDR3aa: ASSFQGHTQY
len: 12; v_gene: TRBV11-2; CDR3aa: ASSPLPRGETQY
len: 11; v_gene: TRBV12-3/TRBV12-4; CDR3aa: ASSLIHPGELF
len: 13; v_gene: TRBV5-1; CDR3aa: ASSLDGGSNQPQH